This T cell receptor beta chain was identified during a study of beta chain features in type 1 diabetes. Across the whole study: Regarding age, gender and cell yields, patients proved similar to healthy donors. Examination spanned 100 million to 130 million sorted cells from all samples.

Comment on this clone: The antigen is not known.

Germline V gene lookup returns CDR1 LGHNA and CDR2 YSLEER. The CDR3 consists of 17 residues. V lost 0 bases and J lost 8, with 19 bases in between. Study-level findings and limits: The VDJ junctions of type 1 diabetes patients carried fewer insertions and more deletions. Researchers reported that naive, central memory and Treg TCRB repertoires appeared more similar in patients than in healthy donors.

The whole isolated RNA underwent reverse transcription, so sequencing captured expressed TCRB transcripts. Clones were read by immunoSEQ multiplex PCR, and TCRdb kept only the in-frame ones, dropping some. The sample contains 150,000 or so clones, around 10% of which appear only once. The genes are TRBV4-3 and TRBJ1-4; D call uncertain. This TCR came from a young man in good health. Sequences were obtained from central memory CD4+ T cells from blood. The CDR3 spells CASSQDIYTAEVEKLFF. The CDR3 DNA is TGCGCCAGCAGCCAAGACATCTACACAGCAGAAGTGGAAAAACTGTTTTTT.